A selection of T cell receptor beta chains follows, all from one sample in a study of vaccination and CD4 T cells after COVID-19. No cognate antigen is known for these TCRs. One entry per CDR3 protein, called by TCRdb with MiXCR from the PCR reads. Here the sample spans about 13,000 distinct CDR3 sequences, approximately 40% being singletons. Specimen: CD4+ T cells from blood, cultured in vitro. The source is a human donor who had recovered from COVID-19. Both conserved end residues are part of each CDR3. Fields, in order: CDR3 length, clone size, V gene, D gene, J gene, CDR3 DNA, CDR3 protein. D genes are given only for firm matches. The size of a clone is reported for some rows only, either as once, few or many, or as a class for expanded clones.

>14|.|TRBV19|.|TRBJ2-5
TGTGCCAGTAGTATTGGTCCAGTACAAGAGACCCAGTACTTC
CASSIGPVQETQYF
>14|few|TRBV10-3|.|TRBJ2-2
TGTGCCATCAGTGATGGAGGGGACATAGGGGAGCTGTTTTTT
CAISDGGDIGELFF
>16|.|TRBV21-1|.|TRBJ1-1
TGTGCCAGCAGCCCTCCGGGACACGCATTCGGGACTGAAGCTTTCTTT
CASSPPGHAFGTEAFF
>12|.|TRBV12-3/TRBV12-4|.|TRBJ1-6
TGTGCCAGCAGTTTACTGGATTCACCCCTCCACTTT
CASSLLDSPLHF
>16|.|TRBV20-1|TRBD1|TRBJ2-7
TGCAGTGCTAAAACAGGGGATTGGGTACGTGGCCACGAGCAGTACTTC
CSAKTGDWVRGHEQYF
>14|.|TRBV6-2/TRBV6-3|TRBD1|TRBJ1-1
TGTGCCAGCAGTGTTACAGGGGGCGGCACTGAAGCTTTCTTT
CASSVTGGGTEAFF
>17|.|TRBV24-1|TRBD2|TRBJ2-3
TGTGCCACCAGTGATCCTCGGACTAGCGGAAACACAGATACGCAGTATTTT
CATSDPRTSGNTDTQYF
>16|.|TRBV5-1|.|TRBJ1-5
TGCGCCAGCAGCTTGGACGGGGACACAGCCAATCAGCCCCAGCATTTT
CASSLDGDTANQPQHF
>15|once|TRBV6-2/TRBV6-3|.|TRBJ2-5
TGTGCCAGCAGTTTCTCATGGGGGCCCCAAGAGACCCAGTACTTC
CASSFSWGPQETQYF
>14|once|TRBV5-4|.|TRBJ1-1
TGTGCCGTGCCCGGGGGGGTTTCGGGTAATGAAGCTTTCTTT
CAVPGGVSGNEAFF
>14|few|TRBV28|.|TRBJ1-2
TGTGCCAGCAGTCATCGGTTGGGGAACTATGGCTACACCTTC
CASSHRLGNYGYTF
>20|.|TRBV7-3|TRBD2|TRBJ2-4
TGTGCCAGCAGCTTTGATCGGGGAGCGACTAGCGCACTAGCCAAAAACATTCAGTACTTC
CASSFDRGATSALAKNIQYF
>15|few|TRBV2|TRBD1|TRBJ1-2
TGTGCCAGCAGTGTGATGCGGGACAGCAACTATGGCTACACCTTC
CASSVMRDSNYGYTF
>15|few|TRBV7-2|.|TRBJ1-2
TGTGCCAGCAGCTTAGAGTTACTTATGGACTATGGCTACACCTTC
CASSLELLMDYGYTF
>18|.|TRBV14|.|TRBJ2-1
TGTGCCAGCAGCCAAGTCCTAGTTGGGAATAGCTCCTACAATGAGCAGTTCTTC
CASSQVLVGNSSYNEQFF
>16|.|TRBV9|.|TRBJ1-6
TGTGCCAGCAGCCCCTTATTACAGGGAGGAAATTCACCCCTCCACTTT
CASSPLLQGGNSPLHF
>13|once|TRBV10-3|.|TRBJ1-3
TGTGCCACAACCATGACAGAAGGAAACACCATATATTTT
CATTMTEGNTIYF
>14|.|TRBV20-1|.|TRBJ1-1
TGCAGTGCTAACACGGGGGAGGTGTACACTGAAGCTTTCTTT
CSANTGEVYTEAFF
>15|.|TRBV5-8|TRBD1|TRBJ1-5
TGTGCCAGCAACCGACAGGGGATGAATAATCAGCCCCAGCATTTT
CASNRQGMNNQPQHF
>12|.|TRBV12-3/TRBV12-4|TRBD1|TRBJ1-2
TGTGCCAGCAGTCGACAGGGTATCGGCTACACCTTC
CASSRQGIGYTF
>13|few|TRBV29-1|TRBD1|TRBJ2-2
TGCAGCGTTGTTAGACAGGGGACCGGGGAGCTGTTTTTT
CSVVRQGTGELFF
>15|.|TRBV5-6|.|TRBJ2-3
TGTGCCAGCAGCTTGGGGCCTTCTAGCACAGATACGCAGTATTTT
CASSLGPSSTDTQYF
>15|.|TRBV6-1|.|TRBJ1-2
TGTGCCTTTTATAGGGGGGCTACTACTAACTATGGCTACACCTTC
CAFYRGATTNYGYTF
>14|few|TRBV25-1|.|TRBJ1-2
TGTGCCAGCGCGATGGGGGGGTCCCGGGGTGGCTACACCTTC
CASAMGGSRGGYTF
>15|.|TRBV24-1|.|TRBJ1-5
TGTGCCACCAGTAAAACAGCTTATAGCAATCAGCCCCAGCATTTT
CATSKTAYSNQPQHF
>15|few|TRBV6-1|TRBD1|TRBJ1-5
TGTGCCAGCAGTGAACCCAACAGGGGTGGCCAGCCCCAGCATTTT
CASSEPNRGGQPQHF
>14|few|TRBV6-1|TRBD2|TRBJ2-7
TGTGCCAGCAAGGGGACTAGCGGACGCTACGAGCAGTACTTC
CASKGTSGRYEQYF
>17|.|TRBV7-9|.|TRBJ2-2
TGTGCCAGCAGCTCACCCGGGACAATTACTAACACCGGGGAGCTGTTTTTT
CASSSPGTITNTGELFF
>13|.|TRBV20-1|TRBD1|TRBJ2-7
TGCAGTGCTAGCAGGACAGGGGGCTACGAGCAGTACTTC
CSASRTGGYEQYF
>15|few|TRBV6-1|TRBD1|TRBJ1-2
TGTGCCAGCAGTCGGAACCGGCAGGGGGCCAATGGCTACACCTTC
CASSRNRQGANGYTF
>12|few|TRBV2|.|TRBJ2-7
TGTGCCAGCAGTGGGGACACCTACGAGCAGTACTTC
CASSGDTYEQYF
>15|.|TRBV5-8|.|TRBJ1-1
TGTGCCAGCAGCTTCGACCAATTGCTGAACACTGAAGCTTTCTTT
CASSFDQLLNTEAFF
>13|.|TRBV11-2|.|TRBJ1-5
TGTGCCAGCAGCATGGACATTAATCAGCCCCAGCATTTT
CASSMDINQPQHF
>13|few|TRBV19|.|TRBJ1-5
TGTGCCAGTAGTATTGGGAGGAATCAGCCCCAGCATTTT
CASSIGRNQPQHF
>13|few|TRBV15|TRBD1|TRBJ1-2
TGTGCCACCAGCAAAGAACAGGGGAAAGGCTACACCTTC
CATSKEQGKGYTF
>15|few|TRBV6-5|.|TRBJ1-5
TGTGCCAGCAGTTACGGGGGATATAGCAATCAGCCCCAGCATTTT
CASSYGGYSNQPQHF
>16|.|TRBV18|TRBD1|TRBJ2-3
TGTGCCAGCTCAGGGTTTCCGGACAGGGGAACAGATACGCAGTATTTT
CASSGFPDRGTDTQYF
>14|few|TRBV19|.|TRBJ1-1
TGTGCCAGTAGTATCGGCAGGGTGAACACTGAAGCTTTCTTT
CASSIGRVNTEAFF
>17|large|TRBV20-1|TRBD1|TRBJ1-6
TGCAGTGCTAGAGACCCCGCGCGGGGACAGGGAAAATCACCCCTCCACTTT
CSARDPARGQGKSPLHF
>15|few|TRBV10-1|.|TRBJ2-5
TGCGCCAGCAGTACCGGACAGGGAGGGGGGGAGACCCAGTACTTC
CASSTGQGGGETQYF
>15|few|TRBV6-1|.|TRBJ1-2
TGTGCCAGCTACGGACAAGGGGCGAGTTACTATGGCTACACCTTC
CASYGQGASYYGYTF
>15|few|TRBV6-5|.|TRBJ2-2
TGTGCCAGCAGTTACTCCTCGGCTAACTTCGGGGAGCTGTTTTTT
CASSYSSANFGELFF
>14|few|TRBV20-1|.|TRBJ2-5
TGCAGTGCTAACGGGCAGGGTTCATTTGTGACCCAGTACTTC
CSANGQGSFVTQYF
>13|.|TRBV7-2|.|TRBJ1-1
TGTGCCAGCAAAGCCAGACCCAGCACTGAAGCTTTCTTT
CASKARPSTEAFF
>15|.|TRBV7-8|.|TRBJ1-6
TGTGCCAGCAGCTCACAGACGGGGGATAATTCACCCCTCCACTTT
CASSSQTGDNSPLHF
>15|.|TRBV10-3|.|TRBJ1-1
TGTGCCATCAGTGGGTTAACAGGGTTGAACACTGAAGCTTTCTTT
CAISGLTGLNTEAFF
>15|.|TRBV6-5|TRBD2|TRBJ2-5
TGTGCCAGCAGTTACCTCGGGAGGAAGGTAGAGACCCAGTACTTC
CASSYLGRKVETQYF